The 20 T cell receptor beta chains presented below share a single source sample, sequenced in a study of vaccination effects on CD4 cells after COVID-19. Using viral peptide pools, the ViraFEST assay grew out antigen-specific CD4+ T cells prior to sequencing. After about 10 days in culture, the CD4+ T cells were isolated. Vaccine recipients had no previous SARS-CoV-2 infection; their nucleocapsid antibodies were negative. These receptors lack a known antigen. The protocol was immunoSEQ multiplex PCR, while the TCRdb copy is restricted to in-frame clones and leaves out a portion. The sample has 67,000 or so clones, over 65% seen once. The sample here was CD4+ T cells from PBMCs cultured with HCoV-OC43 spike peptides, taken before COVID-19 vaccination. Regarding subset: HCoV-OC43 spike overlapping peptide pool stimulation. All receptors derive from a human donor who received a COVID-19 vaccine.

The CDR3 nucleotides are TGTGCCAGCACCGCGGGGGGGCCTGGCGGGGAGCTGTTTTTT. It codes for CASTAGGPGGELFF. This chain uses TRBV6-4 with TRBJ2-2; 9 nucleotides agree with TRBD2. The CDR3 totals 14 residues. V shed 7 bases and J 7 bases; nucleotides not matched to a gene: 7. The germline CDR1 and CDR2 sequences are MRHNA and SNTAGT.

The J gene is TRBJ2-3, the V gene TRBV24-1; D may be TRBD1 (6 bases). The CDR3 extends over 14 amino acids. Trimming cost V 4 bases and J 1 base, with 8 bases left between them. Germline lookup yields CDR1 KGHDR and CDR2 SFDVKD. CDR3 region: CATSEAGGTDTQYF. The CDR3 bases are TGTGCCACCAGTGAGGCAGGGGGCACAGATACGCAGTATTTT.

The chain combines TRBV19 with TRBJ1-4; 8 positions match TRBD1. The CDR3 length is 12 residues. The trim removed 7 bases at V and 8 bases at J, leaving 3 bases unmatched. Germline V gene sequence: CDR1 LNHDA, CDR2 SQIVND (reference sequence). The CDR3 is CASKQGGEKLFF. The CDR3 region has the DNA TGTGCCAGTAAACAGGGGGGAGAAAAACTGTTTTTT.

The chain's CDR3 is CASSSVAGMGETQYF. In nucleotides, the CDR3 is TGTGCCAGCAGCTCCGTAGCGGGGATGGGGGAGACCCAGTACTTC. V gene TRBV6-5 combines with J gene TRBJ2-5, with 8 bases that match TRBD2. The CDR3 totals 15 residues. Germline V gene sequence: CDR1 MNHEY, CDR2 SVGAGI. V lost 6 bases to trimming and J lost 5 bases; unmatched junction nucleotides: 11.

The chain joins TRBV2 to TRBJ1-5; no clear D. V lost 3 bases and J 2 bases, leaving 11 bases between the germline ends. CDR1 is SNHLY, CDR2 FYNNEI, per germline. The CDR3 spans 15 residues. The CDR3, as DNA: TGTGCCAGCAGTGACACTTACGGGGGCAATCAGCCCCAGCATTTT. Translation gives CASSDTYGGNQPQHF.

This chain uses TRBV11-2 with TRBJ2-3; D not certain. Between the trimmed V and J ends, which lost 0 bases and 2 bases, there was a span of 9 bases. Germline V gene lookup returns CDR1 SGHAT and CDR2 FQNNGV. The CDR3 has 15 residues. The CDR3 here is CASSLDLVITDTQYF. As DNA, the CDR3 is TGTGCCAGCAGCTTAGATTTGGTGATCACAGATACGCAGTATTTT.

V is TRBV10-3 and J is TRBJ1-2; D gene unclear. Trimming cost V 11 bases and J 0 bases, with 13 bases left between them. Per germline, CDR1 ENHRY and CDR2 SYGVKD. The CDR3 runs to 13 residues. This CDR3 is CALSDTPNYGYTF. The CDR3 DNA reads TGTGCCCTTTCTGATACCCCTAACTATGGCTACACCTTC.

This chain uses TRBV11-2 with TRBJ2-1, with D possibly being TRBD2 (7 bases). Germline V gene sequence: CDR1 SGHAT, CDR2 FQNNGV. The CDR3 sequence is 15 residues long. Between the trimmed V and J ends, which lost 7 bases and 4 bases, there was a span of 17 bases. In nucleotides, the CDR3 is TGTGCCAGCATTAGAACGGGGGGCCTTTACAATGAGCAGTTCTTC. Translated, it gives CASIRTGGLYNEQFF.

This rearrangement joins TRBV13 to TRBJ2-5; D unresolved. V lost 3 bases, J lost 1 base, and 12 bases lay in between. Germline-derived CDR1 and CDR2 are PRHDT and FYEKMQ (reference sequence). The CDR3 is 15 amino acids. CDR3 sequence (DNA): TGTGCCAGCAGCTTGAAGGGAATGCGCCAAGAGACCCAGTACTTC. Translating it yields CASSLKGMRQETQYF.

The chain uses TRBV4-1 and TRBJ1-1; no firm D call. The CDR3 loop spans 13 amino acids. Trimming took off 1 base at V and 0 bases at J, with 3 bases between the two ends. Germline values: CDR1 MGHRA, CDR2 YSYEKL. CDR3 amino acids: CASSQGVNTEAFF. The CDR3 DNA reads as TGCGCCAGCAGCCAAGGGGTGAACACTGAAGCTTTCTTT.

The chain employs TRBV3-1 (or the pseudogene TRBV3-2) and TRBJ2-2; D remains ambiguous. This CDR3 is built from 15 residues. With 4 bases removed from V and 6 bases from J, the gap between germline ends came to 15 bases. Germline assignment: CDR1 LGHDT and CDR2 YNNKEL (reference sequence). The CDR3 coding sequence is TGTGCCAGCAGCCGAGCGACGACTCGGGCCGGGGAGCTGTTTTTT. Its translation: CASSRATTRAGELFF.

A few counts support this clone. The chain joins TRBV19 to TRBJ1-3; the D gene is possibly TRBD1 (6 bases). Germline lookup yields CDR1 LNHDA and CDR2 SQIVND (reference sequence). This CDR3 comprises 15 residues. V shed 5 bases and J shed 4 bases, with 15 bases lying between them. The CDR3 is CASSRIGGEGNTIYF. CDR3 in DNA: TGTGCCAGTAGTCGCATCGGGGGCGAAGGAAACACCATATATTTT.

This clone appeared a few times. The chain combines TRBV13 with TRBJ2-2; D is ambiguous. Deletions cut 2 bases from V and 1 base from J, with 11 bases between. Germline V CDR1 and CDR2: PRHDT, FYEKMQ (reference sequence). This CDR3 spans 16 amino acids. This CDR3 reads CASSLIRSLNTGELFF. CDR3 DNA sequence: TGTGCCAGCAGCTTAATACGGAGCTTGAACACCGGGGAGCTGTTTTTT.

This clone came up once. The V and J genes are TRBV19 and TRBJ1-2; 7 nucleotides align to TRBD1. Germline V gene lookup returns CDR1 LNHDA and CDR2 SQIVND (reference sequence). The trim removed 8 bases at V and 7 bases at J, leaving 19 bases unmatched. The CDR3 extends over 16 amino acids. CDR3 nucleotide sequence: TGTGCCAGTTTCCCCCGAGGCAGGGGGGAATCGGGTGGCTACACCTTC. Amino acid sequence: CASFPRGRGESGGYTF.

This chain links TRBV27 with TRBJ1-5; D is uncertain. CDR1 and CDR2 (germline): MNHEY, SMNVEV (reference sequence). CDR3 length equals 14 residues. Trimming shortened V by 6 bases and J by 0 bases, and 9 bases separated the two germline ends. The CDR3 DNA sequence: TGTGCCAGCAGATCCGGATATAGCAATCAGCCCCAGCATTTT. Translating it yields CASRSGYSNQPQHF.

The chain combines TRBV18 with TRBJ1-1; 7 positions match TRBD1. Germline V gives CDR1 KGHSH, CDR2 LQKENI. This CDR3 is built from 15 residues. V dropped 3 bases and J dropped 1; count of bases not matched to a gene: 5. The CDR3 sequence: CASSPWTGENTEAFF. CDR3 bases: TGTGCCAGCTCACCGTGGACAGGAGAGAACACTGAAGCTTTCTTT. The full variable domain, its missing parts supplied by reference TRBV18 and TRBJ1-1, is NAGVMQNPRHLVRRRGQEARLRCSPMKGHSHVYWYRQLPEEGLKFMVYLQKENIIDESGMPKERFSAEFPKEGPSILRIQQVVRGDSAAYFCASSPWTGENTEAFFGQGTRLTVV.

The CDR3 nucleotides are TGTGCCAGCAGCTTGGGGACTAGCGGGGGGGCCTCGGACACCGGGGAGCTGTTTTTT. Translation: CASSLGTSGGASDTGELFF. The chain employs TRBV11-3 and TRBJ2-2; 16 bases are a match to TRBD2. The germline V gene has CDR1 SGHNT and CDR2 YENEEA. V gave up 3 bases and J gave up 3 bases; unmatched junction bases: 7. The CDR3 is 19 residues long.

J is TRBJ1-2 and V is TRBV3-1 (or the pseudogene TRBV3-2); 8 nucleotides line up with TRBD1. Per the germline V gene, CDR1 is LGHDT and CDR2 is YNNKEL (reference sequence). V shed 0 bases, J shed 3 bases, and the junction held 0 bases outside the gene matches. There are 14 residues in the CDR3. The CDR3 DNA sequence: TGTGCCAGCAGCCAAGAACAGGGGGACTATGGCTACACCTTC. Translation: CASSQEQGDYGYTF.

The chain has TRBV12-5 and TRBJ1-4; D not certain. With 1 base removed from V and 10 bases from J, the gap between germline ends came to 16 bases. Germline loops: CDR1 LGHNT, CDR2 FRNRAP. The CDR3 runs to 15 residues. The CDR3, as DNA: TGTGCTAGTGGTTTGGCTCCAGACGAGCGGGGAAAACTGTTTTTT. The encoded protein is CASGLAPDERGKLFF.

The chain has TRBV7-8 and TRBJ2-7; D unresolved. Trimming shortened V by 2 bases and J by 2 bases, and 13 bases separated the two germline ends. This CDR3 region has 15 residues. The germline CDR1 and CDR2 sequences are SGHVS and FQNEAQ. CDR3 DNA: TGTGCCAGCAGCTTAATGCTACACACGGCCTACGAGCAGTACGTC. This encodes CASSLMLHTAYEQYV.